This T cell receptor beta chain is from a study of T cell repertoires in aging, cancer and after chemotherapy. About the research overall: Donors were grouped into six age bands spanning 30 or younger through 70 or older. Pre- and post-chemotherapy samples were paired from glioblastoma patients treated with temozolomide-based therapy.

Amplification of TCR beta used genomic DNA extracted from peripheral blood. A mixed TRB-A/B primer pool amplified rearranged TRB by multiplex touch-down PCR. TCRdb redid the calling of the multiplex PCR reads with MiXCR, one entry per CDR3 protein. The sample records under 4,000 distinct CDR3 sequences, less than 30% being singletons. Concerning this clonotype: Its antigen is not identified.

The CDR3 contains 15 residues. Germline V gene data show CDR1 as LGHNA and CDR2 as YNFKEQ. Trimming took off 5 bases at V and 1 base at J, with 12 bases between the two ends. The study's findings and limits: Healthy donors lost TCR diversity with age mainly through richness, cancer patients through richness and evenness. Across the chemotherapy interval, each cancer cohort showed higher median generation probability, suggesting thymic rebound.

This clonotype was sampled from a human donor with a solid tumor. The chain has TRBV4-2 and TRBJ2-1; D is perhaps TRBD2 (5 bases). Sample: blood. CDR3 nucleotide sequence: TGTGCCAGCAGCGATCGGACTGGGTCCTACAATGAGCAGTTCTTC. This codes for CASSDRTGSYNEQFF.